The clone carrying this TCR beta chain is a singleton in its sample. The antigen is unknown. These data come from a study of T cell responses to AZD1222 COVID-19 vaccine. Using immunoSEQ multiplex PCR, the repertoire was profiled, and TCRdb retains in-frame clones only, with some absent. The sample has around 120,000 clones, 75% to 90% seen once. Study-wide results and caveats: Increases in Spike-specific TCR breadth and depth were seen after two AZD1222 doses. Unmutated regions of variants are reportedly targeted by nearly half of spike-specific TCRs.

CDR1 is SGDLS, CDR2 YYNGEE, per germline. V lost 0 bases, J lost 7 bases, and 7 bases lay in between. The CDR3 has 13 amino acids. The source material was peripheral blood, sampled on day 0 of MenACWY control vaccination. The chain recombines TRBV9 with TRBJ2-2, with D perhaps matching TRBD2 (5 bases). The sequence derives from an adult in good health. Here the CDR3 reads CASSVAGDGELFF. DNA of the CDR3: TGTGCCAGCAGCGTAGCCGGGGACGGGGAGCTGTTTTTT.